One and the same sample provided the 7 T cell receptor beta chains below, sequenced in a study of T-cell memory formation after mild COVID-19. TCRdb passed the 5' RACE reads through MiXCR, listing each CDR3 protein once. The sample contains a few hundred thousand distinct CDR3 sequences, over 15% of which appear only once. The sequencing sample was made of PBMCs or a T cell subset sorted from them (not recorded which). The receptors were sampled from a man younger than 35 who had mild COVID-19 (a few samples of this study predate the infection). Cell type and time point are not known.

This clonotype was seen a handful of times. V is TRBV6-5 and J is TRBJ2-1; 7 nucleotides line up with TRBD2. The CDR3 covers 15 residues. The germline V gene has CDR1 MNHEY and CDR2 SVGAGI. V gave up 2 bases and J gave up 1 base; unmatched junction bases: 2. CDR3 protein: CASSYGGGSYNEQFF. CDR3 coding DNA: TGTGCCAGCAGTTACGGGGGGGGATCCTACAATGAGCAGTTCTTC.

In nucleotides, the CDR3 is TGCGCCAGCAGCTACTCGATTTACCTGAACACTGAAGCTTTCTTT. It is translated as CASSYSIYLNTEAFF. The V gene is TRBV5-1, the J gene TRBJ1-1; no clear D. V lost 3 bases and J lost 0, with 12 bases in between. This CDR3 is built from 15 residues. Germline V gene data show CDR1 as SGHRS and CDR2 as YFSETQ.

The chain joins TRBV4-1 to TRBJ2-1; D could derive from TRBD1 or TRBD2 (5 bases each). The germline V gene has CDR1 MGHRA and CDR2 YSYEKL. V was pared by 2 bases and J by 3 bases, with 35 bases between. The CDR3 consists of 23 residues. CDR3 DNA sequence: TGCGCCAGCAGCCAAAGCCCTATACAGGATTTTACTAGAATCGTTCCCCACTACAATGAGCAGTTCTTC. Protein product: CASSQSPIQDFTRIVPHYNEQFF.

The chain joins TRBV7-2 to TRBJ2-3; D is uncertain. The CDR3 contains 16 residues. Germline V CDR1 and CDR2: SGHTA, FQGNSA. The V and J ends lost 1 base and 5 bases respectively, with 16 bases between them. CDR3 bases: TGTGCCAGCAGCTTAGATTCTGGGCTGGGTGGAGATACGCAGTATTTT. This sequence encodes CASSLDSGLGGDTQYF. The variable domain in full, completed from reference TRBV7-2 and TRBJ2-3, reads GAGVSQSPSNKVTEKGKDVELRCDPISGHTALYWYRQSLGQGLEFLIYFQGNSAPDKSGLPSDRFSAERTGGSVSTLTIQRTQQEDSAVYLCASSLDSGLGGDTQYFGPGTRLTVL.

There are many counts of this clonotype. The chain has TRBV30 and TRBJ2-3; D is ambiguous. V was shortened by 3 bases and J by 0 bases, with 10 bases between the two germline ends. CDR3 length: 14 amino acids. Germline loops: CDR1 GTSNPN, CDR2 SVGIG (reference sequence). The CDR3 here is CAWRSSYSTDTQYF. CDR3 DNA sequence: TGTGCCTGGAGGTCCAGCTATAGCACAGATACGCAGTATTTT.

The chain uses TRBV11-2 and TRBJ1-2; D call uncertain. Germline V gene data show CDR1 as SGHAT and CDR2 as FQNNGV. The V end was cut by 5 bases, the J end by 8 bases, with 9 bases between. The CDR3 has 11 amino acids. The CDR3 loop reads CASSGVEGYTF. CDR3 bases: TGTGCCAGCAGCGGGGTGGAGGGCTACACCTTC. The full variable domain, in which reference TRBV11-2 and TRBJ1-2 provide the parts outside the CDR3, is EAGVAQSPRYKIIEKRQSVAFWCNPISGHATLYWYQQILGQGPKLLIQFQNNGVVDDSQLPKDRFSAERLKGVDSTLKIQPAKLEDSAVYLCASSGVEGYTFGSGTRLTVV.

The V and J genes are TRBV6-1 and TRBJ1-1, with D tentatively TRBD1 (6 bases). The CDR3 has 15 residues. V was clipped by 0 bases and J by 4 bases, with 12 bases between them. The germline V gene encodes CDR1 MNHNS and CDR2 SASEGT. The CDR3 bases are TGTGCCAGCAGTGAAGCACGCCGAGGGGGCACTGAAGCTTTCTTT. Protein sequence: CASSEARRGGTEAFF.